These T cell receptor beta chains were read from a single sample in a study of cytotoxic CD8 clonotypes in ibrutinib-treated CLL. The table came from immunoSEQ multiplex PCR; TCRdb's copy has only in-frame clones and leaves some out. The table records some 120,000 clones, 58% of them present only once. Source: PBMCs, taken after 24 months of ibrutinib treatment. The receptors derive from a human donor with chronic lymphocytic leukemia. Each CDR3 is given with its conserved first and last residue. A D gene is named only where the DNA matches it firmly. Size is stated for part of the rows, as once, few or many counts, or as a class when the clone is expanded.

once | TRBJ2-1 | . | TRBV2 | TGTGCCAGCATAAGGCAGACTTATGAGCAGTTCTTC | CASIRQTYEQFF
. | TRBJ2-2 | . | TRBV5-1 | TGCGCCAGCAGCTCCGGGACACCGAACACCGGGGAGCTGTTTTTT | CASSSGTPNTGELFF
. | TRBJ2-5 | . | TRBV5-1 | TGCGCCAGCAGCGGAGGGGGTCTCACCTTCCAAGAGACCCAGTACTTC | CASSGGGLTFQETQYF
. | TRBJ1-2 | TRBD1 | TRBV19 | TGTGCCAGCGGACAGGGTTATGGCTACACCTTC | CASGQGYGYTF
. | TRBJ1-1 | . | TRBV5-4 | TGTGCCAGCAGCTCACAGACCCCGAACACTGAAGCTTTCTTT | CASSSQTPNTEAFF
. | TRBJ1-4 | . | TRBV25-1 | TGTGCCAGCAGTCTATCGGGGGATGAAAAACTGTTTTTT | CASSLSGDEKLFF
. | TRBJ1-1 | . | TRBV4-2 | TGTGCCAGCAGCCAAGACGGCGGCGTGAACACTGAAGCTTTCTTT | CASSQDGGVNTEAFF
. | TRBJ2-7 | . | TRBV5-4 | TGTGCCAGCAGCCTTTCAGGAGGCTCCTACGAGCAGTACTTC | CASSLSGGSYEQYF
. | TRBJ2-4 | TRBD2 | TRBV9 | TGTGCCAGCAGCGTAGAGGGACTAGCGGGGGCGAACTACCAAAAAAACATTCAGTACTTC | CASSVEGLAGANYQKNIQYF
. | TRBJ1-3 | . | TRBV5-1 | TGCGCCAGCAGCTACCGGCCGGAGGGGGGTTCTGGAAACACCATATATTTT | CASSYRPEGGSGNTIYF
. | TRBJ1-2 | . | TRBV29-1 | TGCAGCGTTGAAGTGACAGCCTATGGCTACACCTTC | CSVEVTAYGYTF
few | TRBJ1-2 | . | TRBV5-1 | TGCGCCAGCAGCTTGACCCAGGTGGACTATGGCTACACCTTC | CASSLTQVDYGYTF
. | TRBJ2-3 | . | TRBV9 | TGTGCCAGCAGCGTAGAGGTAGGGAGTCTCACAGATACGCAGTATTTT | CASSVEVGSLTDTQYF
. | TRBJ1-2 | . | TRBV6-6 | TGTGCCAGCAGTTACTCATCGGGCAGTAACTATGGCTACACCTTC | CASSYSSGSNYGYTF
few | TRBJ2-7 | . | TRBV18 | TGTGCCAGCTCCCTCATTGCGGACTACGAGCAGTACTTC | CASSLIADYEQYF
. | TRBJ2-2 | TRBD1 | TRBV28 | TGTGCCAGCAGGAAACGGGACAGGGCTTCCGGGGAGCTGTTTTTT | CASRKRDRASGELFF